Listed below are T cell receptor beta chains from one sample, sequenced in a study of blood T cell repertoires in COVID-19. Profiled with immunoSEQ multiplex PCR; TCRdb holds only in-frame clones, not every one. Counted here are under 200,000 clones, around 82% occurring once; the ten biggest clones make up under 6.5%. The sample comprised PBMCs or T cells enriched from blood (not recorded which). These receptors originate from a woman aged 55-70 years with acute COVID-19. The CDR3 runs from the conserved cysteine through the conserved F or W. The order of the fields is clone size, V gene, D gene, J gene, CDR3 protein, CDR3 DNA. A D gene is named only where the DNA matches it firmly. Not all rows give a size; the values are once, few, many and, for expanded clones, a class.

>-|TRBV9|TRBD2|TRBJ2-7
CASSVDIWTSGRGEQYF
TGTGCCAGCAGCGTAGATATATGGACTAGCGGGAGAGGGGAGCAGTACTTC
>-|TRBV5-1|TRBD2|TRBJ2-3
CASSPRGSGRTDTQYF
TGCGCCAGCAGCCCTCGAGGTAGCGGGCGCACAGATACGCAGTATTTT
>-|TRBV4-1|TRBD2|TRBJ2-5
CASSRGLAAETQYF
TGCGCCAGCAGCCGCGGACTAGCGGCAGAGACCCAGTACTTC
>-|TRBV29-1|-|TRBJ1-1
CSVEEDSRAFF
TGCAGCGTTGAGGAGGACTCTAGAGCTTTCTTT
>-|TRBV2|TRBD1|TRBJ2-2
CASGTGDTGELFF
TGTGCCAGCGGGACAGGGGACACCGGGGAGCTGTTTTTT
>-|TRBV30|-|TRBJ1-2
CAWSVVGARNYGYTF
TGTGCCTGGAGTGTTGTTGGGGCGCGGAACTATGGCTACACCTTC
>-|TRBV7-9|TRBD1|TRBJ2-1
CASSFTATGTGRYNEQFF
TGTGCCAGCAGCTTTACAGCCACCGGGACAGGGAGATACAATGAGCAGTTCTTC
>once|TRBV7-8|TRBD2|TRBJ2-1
CASISRWAGGLSYNEQFF
TGTGCCAGCATCAGTAGGTGGGCGGGGGGACTCTCCTACAATGAGCAGTTCTTC
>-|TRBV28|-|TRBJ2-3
CASSLSSYAGRGDTQYF
TGTGCCAGCAGTTTAAGTTCCTACGCAGGGCGGGGAGATACGCAGTATTTT
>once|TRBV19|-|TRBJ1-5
CASRKPGVSNQPQHF
TGTGCCAGTAGAAAACCAGGGGTTAGCAATCAGCCCCAGCATTTT
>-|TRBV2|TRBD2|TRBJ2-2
CASSFSGSGGELFF
TGTGCCAGTTCTTTTAGCGGGAGTGGCGGGGAGCTGTTTTTT
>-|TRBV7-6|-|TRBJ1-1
CASSLRSLDTEAFF
TGTGCCAGCAGTCTGAGGAGTCTGGACACTGAAGCTTTCTTT
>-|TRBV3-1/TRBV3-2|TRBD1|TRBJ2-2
CASSRYRGLTGELFF
TGTGCCAGCAGCCGTTACAGGGGGCTGACCGGGGAGCTGTTTTTT
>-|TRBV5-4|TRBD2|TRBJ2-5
CASSFFTGGRAQETQYF
TGTGCCAGCAGCTTTTTTACTGGCGGGAGGGCCCAAGAGACCCAGTACTTC
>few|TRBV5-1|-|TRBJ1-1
CASSLGEGGTEAFF
TGCGCCAGCAGCTTGGGGGAGGGCGGCACTGAAGCTTTCTTT
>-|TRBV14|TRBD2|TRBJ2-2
CASSQQVAGAGELFF
TGTGCCAGCAGCCAACAAGTAGCGGGAGCCGGGGAGCTGTTTTTT
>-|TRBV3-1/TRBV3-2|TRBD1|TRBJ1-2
CASSFLTRQGAGGYTF
TGTGCCAGCAGCTTTTTAACTCGACAGGGGGCGGGTGGCTACACCTTC
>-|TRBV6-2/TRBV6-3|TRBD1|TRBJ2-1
CASSAGTGSFEQFF
TGTGCCAGCAGTGCCGGGACAGGGTCCTTCGAGCAGTTCTTC
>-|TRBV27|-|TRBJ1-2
CASRPFDGGLANYGYTF
TGTGCCAGCAGGCCCTTTGATGGGGGGTTAGCTAACTATGGCTACACCTTC
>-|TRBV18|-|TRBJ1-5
CASSPGGRQPQHF
TGTGCCAGCTCACCAGGTGGGAGACAGCCCCAGCATTTT
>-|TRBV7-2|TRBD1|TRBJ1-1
CASRHTGEYVNTEAFF
TGTGCCAGCAGACACACAGGGGAATATGTGAACACTGAAGCTTTCTTT
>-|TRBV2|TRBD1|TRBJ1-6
CASRLDRGQKVPLHF
TGTGCCAGCAGACTAGACAGGGGGCAAAAAGTTCCCCTCCACTTT
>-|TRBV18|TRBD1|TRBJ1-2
CASSPDRGGNYGYTF
TGTGCCAGCTCACCGGACAGGGGCGGGAACTATGGCTACACCTTC
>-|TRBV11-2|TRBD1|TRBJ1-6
CASSLDGTGASSYNSPLHF
TGTGCCAGCAGCTTAGACGGGACAGGGGCGAGCTCCTATAATTCACCCCTCCACTTT
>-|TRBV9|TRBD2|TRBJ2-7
CASSETSYGEQYF
TGTGCCAGCAGCGAGACTAGCTACGGCGAGCAGTACTTC
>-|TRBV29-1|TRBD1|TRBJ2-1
CSVGQGAKNEQFF
TGCAGCGTTGGACAGGGGGCAAAAAATGAGCAGTTCTTC
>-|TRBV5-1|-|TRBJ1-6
CASSLGEWSPLHF
TGCGCCAGCAGCTTGGGCGAGTGGTCACCCCTCCACTTT
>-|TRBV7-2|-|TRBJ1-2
CASSPIGRVHGYTF
TGTGCCAGCAGCCCTATCGGGAGGGTTCATGGCTACACCTTC
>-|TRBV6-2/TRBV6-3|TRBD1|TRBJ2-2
CASSPGTGVTGELFF
TGTGCCAGCAGTCCCGGGACAGGGGTCACCGGGGAGCTGTTTTTT
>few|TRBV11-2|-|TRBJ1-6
CASSPRGDSPLHF
TGTGCCAGCAGCCCCAGGGGAGATTCACCCCTCCACTTT
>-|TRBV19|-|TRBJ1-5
CASNSLPNQPQHF
TGTGCCAGTAATAGTCTACCTAATCAGCCCCAGCATTTT
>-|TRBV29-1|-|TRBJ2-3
CSALLNRDSDTQYF
TGCAGCGCCCTATTGAACAGGGATTCGGATACGCAGTATTTT
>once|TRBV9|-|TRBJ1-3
CASSVGVGPGGNTIYF
TGTGCCAGCAGCGTAGGGGTGGGCCCGGGGGGAAACACCATATATTTT
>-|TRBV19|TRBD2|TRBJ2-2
CASSKVLAGETGELFF
TGTGCCAGTAGTAAGGTGCTAGCGGGTGAAACCGGGGAGCTGTTTTTT
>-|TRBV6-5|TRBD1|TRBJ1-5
CASRTGTNQPQHF
TGTGCCAGCAGGACAGGGACGAATCAGCCCCAGCATTTT
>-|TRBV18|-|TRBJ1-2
CASSPERGRGSYGYTF
TGTGCCAGCTCACCCGAACGCGGTCGCGGGAGCTATGGCTACACCTTC
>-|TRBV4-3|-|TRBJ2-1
CASSQDWGGAYNEQFF
TGCGCCAGCAGCCAAGATTGGGGCGGCGCCTACAATGAGCAGTTCTTC
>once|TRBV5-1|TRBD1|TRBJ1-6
CASSLGQGASSPLHF
TGCGCCAGCAGCTTGGGACAGGGGGCGAGTTCACCCCTCCACTTT
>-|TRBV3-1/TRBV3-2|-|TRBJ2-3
CASSPGLSTDTQYF
TGTGCCAGCAGCCCTGGACTGTCCACAGATACGCAGTATTTT
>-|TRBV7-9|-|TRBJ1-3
CASSLGQAASGNTIYF
TGTGCCAGCAGCTTGGGGCAGGCGGCCTCTGGAAACACCATATATTTT
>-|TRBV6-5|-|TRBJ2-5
CASSYSAGGLETQYF
TGTGCCAGCAGTTACTCTGCAGGGGGGCTAGAGACCCAGTACTTC
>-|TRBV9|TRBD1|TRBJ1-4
CASSAGGRGRLEKLFF
TGTGCCAGCAGCGCCGGGGGCAGGGGGCGCCTAGAAAAACTGTTTTTT
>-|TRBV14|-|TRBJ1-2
CASSQGLGPRYGYTF
TGTGCCAGCAGCCAAGGGTTGGGCCCAAGGTACGGCTACACCTTC
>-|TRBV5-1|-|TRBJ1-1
CASSTGGVSVSFF
TGCGCCAGCAGCACCGGAGGTGTCAGCGTTTCTTTCTTT
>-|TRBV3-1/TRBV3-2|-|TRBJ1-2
CASSQGFNNRGYTF
TGTGCCAGCAGCCAAGGTTTTAACAATCGAGGCTACACCTTC
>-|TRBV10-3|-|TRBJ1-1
CAANREGDTEAFF
TGTGCCGCCAACAGGGAGGGGGACACTGAAGCTTTCTTT
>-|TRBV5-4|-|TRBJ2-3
CASSFRGGTDTQYF
TGTGCCAGCAGCTTTAGAGGCGGCACAGATACGCAGTATTTT
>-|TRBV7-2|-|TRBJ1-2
CASSLAGPYGYTF
TGTGCCAGCAGCTTAGCGGGCCCGTATGGCTACACCTTC
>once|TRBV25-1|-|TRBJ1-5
CASSEGGSRNQPQHF
TGTGCCAGCAGTGAGGGGGGTTCCCGCAATCAGCCCCAGCATTTT